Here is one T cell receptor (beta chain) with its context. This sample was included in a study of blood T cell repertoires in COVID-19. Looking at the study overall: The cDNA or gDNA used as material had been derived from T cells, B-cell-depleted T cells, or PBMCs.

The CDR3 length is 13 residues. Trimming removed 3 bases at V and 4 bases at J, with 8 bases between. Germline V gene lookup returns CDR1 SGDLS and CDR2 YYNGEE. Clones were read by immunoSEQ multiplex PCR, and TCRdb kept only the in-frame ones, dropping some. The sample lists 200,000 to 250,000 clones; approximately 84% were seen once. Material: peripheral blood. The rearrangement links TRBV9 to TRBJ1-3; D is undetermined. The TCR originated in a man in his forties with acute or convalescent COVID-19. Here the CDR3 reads CASSGLGGNTIYF. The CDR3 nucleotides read TGTGCCAGCAGCGGGCTAGGCGGAAACACCATATATTTT.